This T cell receptor beta chain originates from a study of blood T cell repertoires in COVID-19. Study-wide context: There were acute and convalescent COVID-19 samples, and they came from the United States, Italy and Spain. The analysed material was cDNA or gDNA that came from T cells, B-cell-depleted T cells, or PBMCs.

CDR3 size: 15 residues. Germline CDR1 MNHEY, CDR2 SVGEGT. V shed 2 bases, J shed 4 bases, and the junction held 1 base outside the gene matches. As processed by the authors: Nucleated cell counts were estimated from reference gene primer amplification. The method was immunoSEQ multiplex PCR; TCRdb's version includes in-frame clones alone and lacks a portion of them. V and J calls and clone size are those listed in that table; D and trimming were worked out from the DNA. The repertoire has some 220,000 clones, 87% of them found once; the top ten carry about 12%. This clonotype was obtained from a young woman who had recovered from COVID-19. Sample: peripheral blood. The V and J genes are TRBV6-2 or TRBV6-3 and TRBJ2-1; 11 nucleotides agree with TRBD2. Written as DNA, the CDR3 is TGTGCCAGCAGTTACGGACTAGCGGGTTACAATGAGCAGTTCTTC. Its translation: CASSYGLAGYNEQFF.